The present TCR beta chain was sequenced within a study of CD8 T cells in Susac syndrome (dated by TCRdb to between 2018 and 2021). A note on the overall study: Among the sequenced Susac syndrome patients, roughly six had clinically active disease and 8 or 9 were in clinical remission. Susac syndrome patients were therapy-naive, on corticosteroids (some also receiving IVIg), or on IVIg alone at blood withdrawal. Repertoire sequencing was used to test whether CD8+ T cell activation and differentiation in Susac syndrome was antigen driven.

Regarding this clonotype: Its target antigen remains unknown. Within one base of it there is no much larger clone, and no base qualities were kept.

The V and J ends are trimmed by 1 base and 9 bases, leaving 13 bases between them. Including cysteine and phenylalanine, the CDR3 has 14 amino acids. Only CDR3 DNA remains: 42 bases, in frame from the first base. In the germline V gene, CDR1 corresponds to SGHAT and CDR2 to FQNNGV. Overall results and qualifications from the work: The CD4+ T cell repertoire of patients with Susac syndrome showed no detectable clonal expansion. The number of individuals in the TCR sequencing and HLA analysis was acknowledged as relatively small.

RNA was extracted with the RNeasy kit and roughly 0.5 to 1 ug was reverse transcribed using random hexamers. The immunoSEQ multiplex PCR assay, which covers 54 Vbeta and 13 Jbeta segments, was used to amplify TCR beta CDR3 regions. Bias from PCR amplification was corrected by using a synthetic template baseline for primer optimization and for computational correction. As for the original processing: Reads were annotated to V, D and J genes according to IMGT and were analyzed with immunoSEQ Analyzer, with only productive sequences retained. To calculate clonality, Shannon entropy was normalized by log2 of the number of productive unique sequences and then subtracted from one. Public and private clones were assessed among the 100 most prevalent clones of each patient and control. Clones were defined as Susac-specific if absent from the healthy and MS cohorts, from around 1,000 published viral clones and from other ImmuneACCESS disease sequences. In TCRdb, the public reads were trimmed at Q25 with fastp and aligned with MiXCR, with productive beta chains retained. Rows with one shared CDR3 protein collapse into an entry with the most common genes and DNA. The V and J calls reflect TCRdb's pipeline rather than the authors' work. The sample table holds roughly 250,000 distinct CDR3 sequences, of which around 96% were seen once. The ten largest account for about 0.095% of the sample.

High-throughput TCR beta sequencing profiled peripheral blood CD8+ and CD4+ T cells from healthy donors, Susac syndrome patients and multiple sclerosis patients. The Susac syndrome patients fulfilled recently defined diagnostic criteria for definite or probable disease. CD8+ TEMRA cells were enriched by FACS, while bulk CD8+ and CD4+ T cells were purified by magnetic negative isolation. Blood was collected in EDTA tubes and processed within 24 hours, with PBMCs isolated through density gradient centrifugation. PBMCs intended for TCR sequencing were cryopreserved in liquid nitrogen and were subsequently thawed in a 37 degrees C water bath. Purity of sorted or isolated CD4+, CD8+ and CD8+ TEMRA cells was at least 90%.

The sequence came from a human donor with Susac syndrome. This chain is built from TRBV11-2 and TRBJ2-1; a tentative D match to TRBD2 spans 6 bases. Sequencing input: CD4+ T cells from PBMCs. The CDR3 sequence is CASSLAAGLGEQFF. Read as DNA, the sequence is TGTGCCAGCAGCTTAGCCGCGGGACTTGGTGAGCAGTTCTTC.